The 20 T cell receptor beta chains below were found in one sample sequenced in a study of response to subunit inactivated influenza vaccine. A single record per CDR3 protein comes from TCRdb applying MiXCR to the RT-PCR reads. The sample includes about 650,000 distinct CDR3 sequences, around 14% seen only once; the top ten take 11%. Sequenced material: PBMCs from blood, taken 11 to 12 days after vaccination. These receptors came from a man in his forties or fifties who received an inactivated influenza vaccine.

This sequence joins TRBV12-3 or TRBV12-4 and TRBJ2-1; TRBD1 might be the D (6 bases). There are 12 residues in the CDR3. The V end lost 6 bases, the J end lost 10 bases, and 13 bases lay between the germline ends. DNA for the CDR3: TGTGCCAGCAGCAAACAGGGAGCAGAGCAGTTCTTC. Translating it yields CASSKQGAEQFF.

This clonotype appeared a few times. This chain links TRBV10-3 with TRBJ2-4, with TRBD2 matching over 11 bases. The trim removed 3 bases at V and 0 bases at J, leaving 7 bases unmatched. CDR1 is ENHRY and CDR2 is SYGVKD in the germline V gene. CDR3 size: 18 residues. CDR3 DNA sequence: TGTGCCATCAGTGATCCGGTAGCGGGAGGGCTAGCCAAAAACATTCAGTACTTC. Its translation: CAISDPVAGGLAKNIQYF.

This clonotype has at least ten counts. The V gene is TRBV12-3 or TRBV12-4, the J gene TRBJ2-1; D gene ambiguous. The CDR3 is made up of 11 amino acids. V lost 5 bases and J 8 bases, leaving 7 bases between the germline ends. CDR3 bases: TGTGCCAGCAGTAATATCTATGAGCAGTTCTTC. It yields the protein CASSNIYEQFF.

The chain's CDR3 is CASSQDRLAGAWKLFF. CDR3 nucleotides: TGTGCCAGCAGCCAAGATAGACTAGCGGGAGCGTGGAAGCTGTTTTTT. The chain employs TRBV3-1 and TRBJ2-2; the match to TRBD2 covers 12 bases. V lost 0 bases and J lost 12; bases outside the gene matches: 8. The CDR3 runs to 16 residues. CDR1 and CDR2 from the germline V gene are LGHDT and YNNKEL (reference sequence). The variable domain in full, with the rest retrieved from reference TRBV3-1 and TRBJ2-2, is DTAVSQTPKYLVTQMGNDKSIKCEQNLGHDTMYWYKQDSKKFLKIMFSYNNKELIINETVPNRFSPKSPDKAHLNLHINSLELGDSAVYFCASSQDRLAGAWKLFFGEGSRLTVL.

This clonotype came up a few times. The genes are TRBV20-1 and TRBJ2-5, with TRBD1 matching 7 bases. The CDR3 runs to 13 residues. J gave up 1 base and V 3 bases, and 2 bases lay outside the gene matches. CDR1 and CDR2 from the germline V gene are DFQATT and SNEGSKA (reference sequence). DNA of the CDR3: TGCAGTGCTAGGAGGGACAGCCAAGAGACCCAGTACTTC. It specifies CSARRDSQETQYF.

The rearrangement uses TRBV20-1 and TRBJ1-1; D is undetermined. The ends were cut back, 5 bases at V and 6 bases at J, with 10 bases in the middle. The CDR3 runs 11 residues. CDR1 is DFQATT and CDR2 is SNEGSKA in the germline V gene (reference sequence). CDR3 sequence: CSALDHPEAFF. Here the CDR3 DNA reads TGCAGTGCTCTAGACCACCCTGAAGCTTTCTTT.

CDR3 amino acids: CASSMTSLHYEQYF. The CDR3 coding sequence is TGTGCCAGCAGTATGACGAGTCTTCACTACGAGCAGTACTTC. J is TRBJ2-7 and V is TRBV28, with D unresolved. The CDR3 sequence is 14 residues long. CDR1 is MDHEN and CDR2 is SYDVKM in the germline V gene. Between the trimmed V and J ends, which lost 5 bases and 3 bases, there was a span of 14 bases.

This clonotype was counted only a few times. V usage is TRBV7-9 and J usage is TRBJ1-1; D is ambiguous. The CDR3 has 15 amino acids. Germline V gene data show CDR1 as SEHNR and CDR2 as FQNEAQ (reference sequence). V was clipped by 5 bases and J by 0 bases, with 13 bases between them. CDR3 sequence: CASSDRRALNTEAFF. The CDR3 DNA follows: TGTGCCAGCAGCGACCGTAGGGCGTTGAACACTGAAGCTTTCTTT.

The chain combines TRBV4-3 with TRBJ2-2; 8 bases fit TRBD2. The CDR3 consists of 17 residues. The germline CDR1 and CDR2 sequences are LGHNA and YSLEER. After removal of 1 base from V and 4 bases from J, the junction contained 8 bases not matched to a gene. The CDR3 bases are TGCGCCAGCAGCCAAGTTTTAGGCGGGAGGAGCACCGGGGAGCTGTTTTTT. This gives the protein CASSQVLGGRSTGELFF.

The V call is TRBV5-1, the J call TRBJ1-6; no definite D call. The CDR3 spans 16 residues. Trimming cost V 2 bases and J 3 bases, with 12 bases left between them. The V gene's germline CDR1 is SGHRS and CDR2 YFSETQ. CDR3 in DNA: TGCGCCAGCAGCTTTTACTCGGACCTCTATAATTCACCCCTCCACTTT. Protein product: CASSFYSDLYNSPLHF.

This clonotype turned up a few times. CDR3 residues: CASSTRTGALGELFF. CDR3 in DNA: TGTGCCAGCAGCACTCGGACAGGGGCCCTCGGGGAGCTGTTTTTT. The V call is TRBV3-1, the J call TRBJ2-2, with TRBD1 matching over 9 bases. CDR3 length: 15 residues. V lost 5 bases and J lost 7; bases outside the gene matches: 8. Germline CDR1 and CDR2: LGHDT and YNNKEL (reference sequence).

This clonotype was counted only a few times. V usage is TRBV6-2 or TRBV6-3 and J usage is TRBJ2-7, with 8 bases fitting TRBD2. The CDR3 is 14 amino acids. Germline V gives CDR1 MNHEY, CDR2 SVGEGT. Germline trimming cut 6 bases from V and 3 bases from J; bases unmatched to any gene: 7. The CDR3 spells CASSRLSGSYEQYF. CDR3 sequence (DNA): TGTGCCAGCAGCAGATTAAGCGGGAGCTACGAGCAGTACTTC.

This clonotype was detected only a few times. The chain joins TRBV14 to TRBJ2-5; D might be TRBD1 (6 bases). The CDR3 consists of 16 residues. Germline CDR1 SGHDN, CDR2 FVKESK. V was shortened by 3 bases and J by 2 bases, with 16 bases between the two germline ends. The DNA of the CDR3 is TGTGCCAGCAGCCAGTTACCCGGACAGCTACAAGAGACCCAGTACTTC. Translating gives CASSQLPGQLQETQYF.

This clonotype was observed at least ten times. The chain joins TRBV7-8 to TRBJ2-2; no definite D call. The CDR3 covers 16 residues. V was trimmed by 5 bases and J by 0 bases, leaving 13 bases between them. Germline V gene sequence: CDR1 SGHVS, CDR2 FQNEAQ. This chain's CDR3 is CASSPSRRSNTGELFF. The CDR3 DNA sequence: TGTGCCAGCAGCCCCTCCCGAAGATCGAACACCGGGGAGCTGTTTTTT.

Only a few counts were recorded for this clonotype. The chain employs TRBV6-2 or TRBV6-3 and TRBJ2-1, with D possibly matching TRBD1 (5 bases). Deletions cut 6 bases from V and 12 bases from J, with 21 bases between. Germline loops: CDR1 MNHEY, CDR2 SVGEGT. CDR3 length equals 14 residues. In DNA form, the CDR3 reads TGTGCCAGCAGCCAGAAATCACTACGAACAGGGCAGTTCTTC. This encodes CASSQKSLRTGQFF.

This chain links TRBV28 with TRBJ2-7; D might be TRBD2 (7 bases). The length of the CDR3 is 17 residues. Trimming took 7 bases from V and 2 from J, leaving 24 bases between them. Germline CDR1 and CDR2: MDHEN and SYDVKM. This CDR3 reads CASTLSGGGTTTYEQYF. For the CDR3, the DNA is TGTGCCAGCACCCTGTCGGGGGGAGGGACAACCACCTACGAGCAGTACTTC.

This clonotype turned up a few times. The rearrangement links TRBV7-2 to TRBJ2-5; D is uncertain. The CDR3 is 12 residues long. Per the germline V gene, CDR1 is SGHTA and CDR2 is FQGNSA. V was shortened by 6 bases and J by 1 base, with 6 bases between the two germline ends. CDR3 region: CASSKSQETQYF. DNA for the CDR3: TGTGCCAGCAGTAAATCCCAAGAGACCCAGTACTTC.

This clonotype was counted between two and nine times. This chain connects TRBV4-3 to TRBJ1-2; D call uncertain. Germline-derived CDR1 and CDR2 are LGHNA and YSLEER. The V gene lost 0 bases and the J gene lost 10 bases, with 18 bases spanning the gap. The CDR3 contains 15 residues. In nucleotides, the CDR3 is TGCGCCAGCAGCCAAGATCTTCGGCCGGGTTCTTTCTACACCTTC. It specifies CASSQDLRPGSFYTF.

This clonotype turned up a few times. V is TRBV20-1 and J is TRBJ2-5; the D gene is possibly TRBD1 (6 bases). The CDR3 contains 13 residues. Germline loops: CDR1 DFQATT, CDR2 SNEGSKA (reference sequence). Trimming took off 8 bases at V and 1 base at J, with 14 bases between the two ends. The CDR3 reads CSTGTARQETQYF. The CDR3 DNA is TGCAGTACAGGGACCGCGCGCCAAGAGACCCAGTACTTC.

The rearrangement uses TRBV20-1 and TRBJ1-5, with D possibly being TRBD2 (6 bases). The assigned J gene may be wrong: the sequence end matches TRBJ2-3 better. This CDR3 region has 13 residues. Germline lookup yields CDR1 DFQATT and CDR2 SNEGSKA (reference sequence). The CDR3 reads CGGIPDSNQPQYF. DNA of the CDR3: TGCGGGGGGATTCCCGATAGCAATCAGCCCCAGTATTTT.